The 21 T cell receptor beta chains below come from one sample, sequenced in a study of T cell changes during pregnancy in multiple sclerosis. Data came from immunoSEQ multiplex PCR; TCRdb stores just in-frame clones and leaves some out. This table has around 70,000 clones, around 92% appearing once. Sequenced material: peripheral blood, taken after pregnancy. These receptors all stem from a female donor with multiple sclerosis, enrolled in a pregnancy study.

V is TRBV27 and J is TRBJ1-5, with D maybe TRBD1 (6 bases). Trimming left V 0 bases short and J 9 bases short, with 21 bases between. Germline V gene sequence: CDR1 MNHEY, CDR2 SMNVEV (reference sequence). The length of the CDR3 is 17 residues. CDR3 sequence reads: CASSLSSLGQRFGPQHF. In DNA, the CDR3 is TGTGCCAGCAGTTTATCTAGTCTAGGACAGAGGTTTGGGCCCCAGCATTTT.

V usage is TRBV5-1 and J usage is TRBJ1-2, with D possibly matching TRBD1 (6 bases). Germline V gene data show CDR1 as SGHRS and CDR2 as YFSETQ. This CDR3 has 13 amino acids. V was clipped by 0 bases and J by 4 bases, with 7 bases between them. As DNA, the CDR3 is TGCGCCAGCAGCTTGGAAGGGGGCTATGGCTACACCTTC. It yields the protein CASSLEGGYGYTF.

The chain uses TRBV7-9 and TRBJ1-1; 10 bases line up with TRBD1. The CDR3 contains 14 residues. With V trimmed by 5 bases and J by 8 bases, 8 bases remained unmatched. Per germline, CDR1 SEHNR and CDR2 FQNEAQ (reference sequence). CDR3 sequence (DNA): TGTGCCAGCAGCACCAGGGACAGGGGTAAGGAAGCTTTCTTT. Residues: CASSTRDRGKEAFF. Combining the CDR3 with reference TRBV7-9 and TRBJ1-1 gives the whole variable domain DTGVSQNPRHKITKRGQNVTFRCDPISEHNRLYWYRQTLGQGPEFLTYFQNEAQLEKSRLLSDRFSAERPKGSFSTLEIQRTEQGDSAMYLCASSTRDRGKEAFFGQGTRLTVV.

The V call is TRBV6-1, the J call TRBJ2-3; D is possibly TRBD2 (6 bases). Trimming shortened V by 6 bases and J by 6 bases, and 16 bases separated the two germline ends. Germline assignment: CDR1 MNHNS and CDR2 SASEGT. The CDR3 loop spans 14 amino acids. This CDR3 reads CASSPSDGRDTQYF. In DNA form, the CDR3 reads TGTGCCAGCAGCCCTAGCGACGGTAGGGATACGCAGTATTTT.

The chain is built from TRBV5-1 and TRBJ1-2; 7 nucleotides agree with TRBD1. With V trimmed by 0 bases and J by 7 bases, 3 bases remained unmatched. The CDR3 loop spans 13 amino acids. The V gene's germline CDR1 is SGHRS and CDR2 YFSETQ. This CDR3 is CASSLAPGGGYTF. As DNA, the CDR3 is TGCGCCAGCAGCTTGGCCCCAGGGGGTGGCTACACCTTC. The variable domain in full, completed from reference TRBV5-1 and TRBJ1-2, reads KAGVTQTPRYLIKTRGQQVTLSCSPISGHRSVSWYQQTPGQGLQFLFEYFSETQRNKGNFPGRFSGRQFSNSRSEMNVSTLELGDSALYLCASSLAPGGGYTFGSGTRLTVV.

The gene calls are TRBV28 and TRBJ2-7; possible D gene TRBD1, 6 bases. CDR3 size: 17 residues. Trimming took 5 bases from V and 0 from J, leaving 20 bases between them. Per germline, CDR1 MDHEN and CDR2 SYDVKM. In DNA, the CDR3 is TGTGCCAGCAGTCCCCCCCCCGGACAGTCCAGCTCCTACGAGCAGTACTTC. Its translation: CASSPPPGQSSSYEQYF.

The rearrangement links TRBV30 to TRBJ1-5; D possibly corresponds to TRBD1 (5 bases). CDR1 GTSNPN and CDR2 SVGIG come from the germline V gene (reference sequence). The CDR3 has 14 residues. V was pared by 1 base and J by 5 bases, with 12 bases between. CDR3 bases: TGTGCCTGGAGTGCTACAGGTCGGGATCAGCCCCAGCATTTT. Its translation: CAWSATGRDQPQHF. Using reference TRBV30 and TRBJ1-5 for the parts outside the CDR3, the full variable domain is SQTIHQWPATLVQPVGSPLSLECTVEGTSNPNLYWYRQAAGRGLQLLFYSVGIGQISSEVPQNLSASRPQDRQFILSSKKLLLSDSGFYLCAWSATGRDQPQHFGDGTRLSIL.

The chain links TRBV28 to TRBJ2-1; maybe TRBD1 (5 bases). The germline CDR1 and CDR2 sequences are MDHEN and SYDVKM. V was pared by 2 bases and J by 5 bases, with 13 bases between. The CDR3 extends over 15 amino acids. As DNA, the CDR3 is TGTGCCAGCAGTTTAAGGGGCGATACTAACAATGAGCAGTTCTTC. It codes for CASSLRGDTNNEQFF.

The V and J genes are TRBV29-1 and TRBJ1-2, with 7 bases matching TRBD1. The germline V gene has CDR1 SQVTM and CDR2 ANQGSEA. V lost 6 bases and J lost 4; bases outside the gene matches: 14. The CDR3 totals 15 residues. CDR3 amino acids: CSVIFNRGGVYGYTF. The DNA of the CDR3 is TGCAGCGTCATATTTAACAGGGGAGGCGTCTATGGCTACACCTTC.

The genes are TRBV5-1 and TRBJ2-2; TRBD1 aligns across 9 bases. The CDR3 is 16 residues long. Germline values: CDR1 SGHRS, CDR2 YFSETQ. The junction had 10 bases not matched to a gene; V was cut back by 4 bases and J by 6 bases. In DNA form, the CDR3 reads TGCGCCAGCAGCGCGACCGGGACAGGGTCGGCCGGGGAGCTGTTTTTT. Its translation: CASSATGTGSAGELFF.

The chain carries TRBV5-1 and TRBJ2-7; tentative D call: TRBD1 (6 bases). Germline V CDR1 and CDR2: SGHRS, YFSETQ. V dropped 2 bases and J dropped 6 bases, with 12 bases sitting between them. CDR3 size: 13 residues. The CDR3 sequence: CASSLSGAGEQYF. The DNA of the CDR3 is TGCGCCAGCAGCTTATCAGGGGCGGGCGAGCAGTACTTC. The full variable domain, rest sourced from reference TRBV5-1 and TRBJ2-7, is KAGVTQTPRYLIKTRGQQVTLSCSPISGHRSVSWYQQTPGQGLQFLFEYFSETQRNKGNFPGRFSGRQFSNSRSEMNVSTLELGDSALYLCASSLSGAGEQYFGPGTRLTVT.

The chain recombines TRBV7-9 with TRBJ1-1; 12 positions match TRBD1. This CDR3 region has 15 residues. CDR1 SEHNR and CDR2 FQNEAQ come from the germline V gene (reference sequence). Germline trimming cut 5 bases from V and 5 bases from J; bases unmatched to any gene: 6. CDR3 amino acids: CASSPGQGAGTEAFF. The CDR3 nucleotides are TGTGCCAGCAGCCCGGGACAGGGGGCGGGAACTGAAGCTTTCTTT.

The CDR3 coding sequence is TGTGCCTCGAATAAAATCCTTACTCCGAACACTGAAGCTTTCTTT. The encoded protein is CASNKILTPNTEAFF. V usage is TRBV30 and J usage is TRBJ1-1; D not certain. This CDR3 is 15 amino acids long. CDR1 GTSNPN and CDR2 SVGIG come from the germline V gene (reference sequence). V lost 7 bases and J lost 1, with 19 bases in between.

CDR3 amino acids: CASSKTEKGRSLSGTEAFF. As DNA, the CDR3 is TGTGCCAGTAGTAAAACTGAGAAGGGGCGAAGTTTGTCGGGCACTGAAGCTTTCTTT. The genes are TRBV19 and TRBJ1-1; possibly TRBD1 for D (5 bases). Between the trimmed V and J ends, which lost 4 bases and 4 bases, there was a span of 28 bases. Germline CDR1 is LNHDA and CDR2 is SQIVND (reference sequence). The CDR3 has 19 residues.

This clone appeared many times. The CDR3 reads CAWSVRQGPHTEAFF. DNA of the CDR3: TGTGCCTGGAGTGTACGTCAGGGGCCCCACACTGAAGCTTTCTTT. The rearrangement joins TRBV30 to TRBJ1-1; perhaps TRBD1 as D (6 bases). The germline gives CDR1 GTSNPN, CDR2 SVGIG (reference sequence). The CDR3 is 15 residues long. Trimming pared 0 bases from V and 3 bases from J, leaving 14 bases between.

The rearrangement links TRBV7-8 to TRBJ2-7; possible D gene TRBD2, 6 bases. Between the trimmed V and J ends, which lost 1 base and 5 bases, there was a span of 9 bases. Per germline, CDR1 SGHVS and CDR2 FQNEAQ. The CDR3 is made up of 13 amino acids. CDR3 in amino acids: CASSLDGGNEQYF. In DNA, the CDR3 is TGTGCCAGCAGCTTAGATGGAGGGAACGAGCAGTACTTC.

CDR3 DNA sequence: TGTGCCAGCAGTTTCACTAGCGGGAACAATGAGCAGTTCTTC. It is translated as CASSFTSGNNEQFF. The chain has TRBV27 and TRBJ2-1; 10 bases line up with TRBD2. With 3 bases clipped from V and 5 bases from J, the junction kept 1 base outside the gene matches. The V gene's germline CDR1 is MNHEY and CDR2 SMNVEV (reference sequence). The CDR3 covers 14 residues.

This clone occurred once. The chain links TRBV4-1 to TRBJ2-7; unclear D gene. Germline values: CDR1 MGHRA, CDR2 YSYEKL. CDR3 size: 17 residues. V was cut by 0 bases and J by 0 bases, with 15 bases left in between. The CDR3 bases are TGCGCCAGCAGCCAAGATCGTCCCCGCGTCCTCTCCTACGAGCAGTACTTC. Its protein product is CASSQDRPRVLSYEQYF.

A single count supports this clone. The CDR3 bases are TGTGCCAGCAGGATGGGAGGGAGGGGGGGAGATGGCTACACCTTC. This encodes CASRMGGRGGDGYTF. V gene TRBV2 combines with J gene TRBJ1-2; D possibly corresponds to TRBD1 (6 bases). This CDR3 region has 15 residues. Germline CDR1 is SNHLY and CDR2 is FYNNEI. Deletions cut 6 bases from V and 6 bases from J, with 20 bases between.

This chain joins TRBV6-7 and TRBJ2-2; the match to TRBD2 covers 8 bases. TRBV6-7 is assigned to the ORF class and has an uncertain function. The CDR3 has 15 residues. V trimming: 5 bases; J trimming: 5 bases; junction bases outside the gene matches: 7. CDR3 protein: CASSLSSGRTGELFF. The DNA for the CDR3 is TGTGCCAGCAGTCTGTCTAGCGGGCGAACCGGGGAGCTGTTTTTT.

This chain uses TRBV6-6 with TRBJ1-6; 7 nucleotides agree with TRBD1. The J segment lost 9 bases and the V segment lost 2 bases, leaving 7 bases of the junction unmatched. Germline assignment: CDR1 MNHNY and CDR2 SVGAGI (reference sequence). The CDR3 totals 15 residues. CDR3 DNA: TGTGCCAGCAGTTACGGGACAGAAGCTTTTTCACCCCTCCACTTT. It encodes CASSYGTEAFSPLHF.